Sequencing of this T cell receptor beta chain was carried out in a study of CD8+ T cells in alopecia areata. The wider study: Patients in the treated group were given tofacitinib by mouth, 5 to 10 mg twice a day. Severity in treated patients was scored by percentage of scalp area affected.

About this clone: Antigen: not known.

Overall study findings and caveats: Under tofacitinib, fewer expanded CD8+ clones appeared among the top 100 scalp clones. Normal skin contains resident alphabeta T cells, and these are also sequenced in scalp samples.

Germline CDR1 SGHTA, CDR2 FQGTGA. The CDR3 length is 15 residues. V dropped 5 bases and J dropped 7; count of bases not matched to a gene: 8. The sample's treatment: oral pan-JAK inhibitor, 5-10 mg twice daily. RNA extraction and reverse transcription yielded cDNA as sequencing template. Only in-frame clones appear in the TCRdb table, and some are missing; sequencing was by immunoSEQ multiplex PCR. The sample gives over 100,000 clones, about 60% of which show up once; less than 15% is in the top ten. The TCR sequence derives from a human donor with alopecia areata. The genes are TRBV7-3 and TRBJ1-6; 7 bases fit TRBD1. The sequencing used CD8+ T cells sorted from blood, collected at week 24, from a patient treated with tofacitinib. The CDR3 coding sequence is TGTGCCAGCAGCCTTGGGGGCAGGGGGAATTCACCCCTCCACTTT. It translates to CASSLGGRGNSPLHF.